The 20 T cell receptor beta chains presented below share a single source sample, sequenced in a study of T cell changes during pregnancy in multiple sclerosis. The protocol was immunoSEQ multiplex PCR, while the TCRdb copy is restricted to in-frame clones and leaves out a portion. The table includes 40,000 to 60,000 clones, 80% to 95% detected once. Source: peripheral blood, taken after pregnancy. The source is a female donor with multiple sclerosis, enrolled in a pregnancy study.

The chain couples TRBV15 to TRBJ2-7; 7 bases match TRBD2. The CDR3 runs to 14 residues. The germline V gene has CDR1 LNHNV and CDR2 YYDKDF (reference sequence). V was clipped by 4 bases and J by 1 base; unmatched bases: 4. The CDR3 nucleotides read TGTGCCACCAGCATGGGAGGGGCGTCCTACGAGCAGTACTTC. Its translation: CATSMGGASYEQYF.

The chain carries TRBV7-3 and TRBJ2-1, with 9 positions matching TRBD2. V shed 7 bases and J 7 bases; nucleotides not matched to a gene: 8. Per the germline V gene, CDR1 is SGHTA and CDR2 is FQGTGA. The CDR3 consists of 14 residues. The CDR3 is CASTIAGAANEQFF. In DNA, the CDR3 is TGTGCCAGCACTATAGCGGGGGCGGCAAATGAGCAGTTCTTC. Filled out from reference TRBV7-3 and TRBJ2-1, the complete variable domain reads GAGVSQTPSNKVTEKGKYVELRCDPISGHTALYWYRQSLGQGPEFLIYFQGTGAADDSGLPNDRFFAVRPEGSVSTLKIQRTERGDSAVYLCASTIAGAANEQFFGPGTRLTVL.

The rearrangement uses TRBV15 and TRBJ2-7; 7 bases are shared with TRBD1. Germline loops: CDR1 LNHNV, CDR2 YYDKDF (reference sequence). The CDR3 is made up of 15 amino acids. Trimming cost V 8 bases and J 4 bases; bases outside gene matches: 14. CDR3 sequence: CATSGWKGAVYEQYF. DNA of the CDR3: TGTGCCACCTCGGGGTGGAAGGGGGCAGTTTACGAGCAGTACTTC.

The count of this clone is one. CDR3 region: CASSESWDTYEQYF. The CDR3 DNA is TGTGCCAGCAGTGAATCTTGGGACACCTACGAGCAGTACTTC. The rearrangement joins TRBV6-1 to TRBJ2-7; the D gene is possibly TRBD1 (6 bases). Germline V gives CDR1 MNHNS, CDR2 SASEGT. The CDR3 spans 14 residues. The ends were cut back, 2 bases at V and 2 bases at J, with 10 bases in the middle.

The V call is TRBV5-4, the J call TRBJ2-1, with 8 bases matching TRBD2. Trimming took 7 bases from V and 4 from J; bases not matched to a gene: 16. Per germline, CDR1 SGHNT and CDR2 YYREEE (reference sequence). The CDR3 is 17 residues long. The CDR3 bases are TGTGCCAGCCCCTCTGGGGGTGTAAGCGGGGGATACAATGAGCAGTTCTTC. Protein: CASPSGGVSGGYNEQFF.

The chain links TRBV10-3 to TRBJ1-5; unclear D gene. The V gene's germline CDR1 is ENHRY and CDR2 SYGVKD. There are 17 residues in the CDR3. V lost 6 bases to trimming and J lost 6 bases, with 24 bases between them. CDR3 region: CAISGPPVEAEGQPQHF. The CDR3 DNA reads TGTGCCATCAGCGGTCCCCCCGTTGAGGCGGAGGGTCAGCCCCAGCATTTT.

This clone appeared once. The rearrangement uses TRBV7-9 and TRBJ1-2, with 9 nucleotides matching TRBD1. Trimming removed 5 bases from V and 11 bases from J; junction bases left unmatched: 15. This CDR3 is 15 amino acids long. In germline, CDR1 is SEHNR, CDR2 FQNEAQ (reference sequence). CDR3 bases: TGTGCCAGCAGCGTTAACCCCCATACGGGACAGGGATACACCTTC. Amino acid sequence: CASSVNPHTGQGYTF.

The chain joins TRBV19 to TRBJ1-4, with 7 bases fitting TRBD1. There are 15 residues in the CDR3. V shed 5 bases and J 6 bases; nucleotides not matched to a gene: 9. CDR1 and CDR2 from the germline V gene are LNHDA and SQIVND (reference sequence). CDR3 sequence (DNA): TGTGCCAGTAGTCCCCGGGACAGAGCGCATGAAAAACTGTTTTTT. Protein: CASSPRDRAHEKLFF. The variable domain in full, with the rest retrieved from reference TRBV19 and TRBJ1-4, is DGGITQSPKYLFRKEGQNVTLSCEQNLNHDAMYWYRQDPGQGLRLIYYSQIVNDFQKGDIAEGYSVSREKKESFPLTVTSAQKNPTAFYLCASSPRDRAHEKLFFGSGTQLSVL.

This chain links TRBV7-9 with TRBJ2-2; 7 bases align to TRBD2. The V gene's germline CDR1 is SEHNR and CDR2 FQNEAQ (reference sequence). This CDR3 spans 15 amino acids. After removal of 6 bases from V and 0 bases from J, the junction contained 4 bases not matched to a gene. The CDR3, as DNA: TGTGCCAGCAGGGAGCGGGGCGCGAACACCGGGGAGCTGTTTTTT. It codes for CASRERGANTGELFF.

This clone was seen a handful of times. The chain recombines TRBV4-2 with TRBJ2-7; 7 bases match TRBD1. Per the germline V gene, CDR1 is LGHNA and CDR2 is YNFKEQ. The CDR3 extends over 16 amino acids. Trimming took 4 bases from V and 0 from J; bases not matched to a gene: 9. The CDR3 nucleotides are TGTGCCAGCAGCCCTCAAACCCGGGACAGCTCCTACGAGCAGTACTTC. Residues: CASSPQTRDSSYEQYF.

This chain connects TRBV7-2 to TRBJ2-1, with 11 bases identical to TRBD2. This CDR3 comprises 16 residues. Germline V CDR1 and CDR2: SGHTA, FQGNSA. V was clipped by 5 bases and J by 9 bases; unmatched bases: 12. In DNA, the CDR3 is TGTGCCAGCAGCCCAGATATTAGCGGGGGGGCCAGTGAGCAGTTCTTC. Translation gives CASSPDISGGASEQFF.

The chain recombines TRBV7-2 with TRBJ1-5, with D unclear. The germline V gene encodes CDR1 SGHTA and CDR2 FQGNSA. Trimming shortened V by 2 bases and J by 2 bases, and 7 bases separated the two germline ends. This CDR3 is built from 14 residues. Written as DNA, the CDR3 is TGTGCCAGCAGCTTACCGGGTGGCAATCAGCCCCAGCATTTT. Its translation: CASSLPGGNQPQHF.

This rearrangement joins TRBV27 to TRBJ1-4, with D possibly TRBD1 on 6 matching bases. The CDR3 length is 16 residues. The ends were cut back, 7 bases at V and 0 bases at J, with 15 bases in the middle. Per the germline V gene, CDR1 is MNHEY and CDR2 is SMNVEV (reference sequence). The CDR3 DNA sequence: TGTGCCAGCACCAACAGCAGGGGAACAACTAATGAAAAACTGTTTTTT. Its protein product is CASTNSRGTTNEKLFF.

The chain is built from TRBV6-6 and TRBJ2-2; 9 nucleotides match TRBD2. V shed 8 bases, J shed 6 bases, and the junction held 7 bases outside the gene matches. This CDR3 is 14 amino acids long. Germline CDR1 and CDR2: MNHNY and SVGAGI (reference sequence). The CDR3, as DNA: TGTGCCAGCGGTGAGGGACTAGCTTCCGGGGAGCTGTTTTTT. Amino acid sequence: CASGEGLASGELFF.

The rearrangement joins TRBV13 to TRBJ2-1; 10 nucleotides line up with TRBD2. This CDR3 comprises 15 residues. Germline trimming cut 5 bases from V and 3 bases from J; bases unmatched to any gene: 4. Germline CDR1 and CDR2: PRHDT and FYEKMQ (reference sequence). The CDR3 DNA reads TGTGCCAGCAGCCCGAGCGGGGGGGGCTACAATGAGCAGTTCTTC. Protein sequence: CASSPSGGGYNEQFF.

The chain combines TRBV7-9 with TRBJ1-3; 7 nucleotides line up with TRBD1. Germline CDR1 is SEHNR and CDR2 is FQNEAQ (reference sequence). The CDR3 is 13 residues long. The V segment lost 5 bases and the J segment 13 bases; nucleotides outside the gene matches: 11. The CDR3 sequence: CASSPTRGSPIYF. CDR3 in DNA: TGTGCCAGCAGCCCTACCAGGGGGAGCCCTATATATTTT. Combining the CDR3 with reference TRBV7-9 and TRBJ1-3 gives the whole variable domain DTGVSQNPRHKITKRGQNVTFRCDPISEHNRLYWYRQTLGQGPEFLTYFQNEAQLEKSRLLSDRFSAERPKGSFSTLEIQRTEQGDSAMYLCASSPTRGSPIYFGEGSWLTVV.

This chain links TRBV6-1 with TRBJ2-1; perhaps TRBD2 as D (6 bases). Trimming removed 0 bases from V and 9 bases from J, with 12 bases in between. The CDR3 sequence is 14 residues long. The V gene's germline CDR1 is MNHNS and CDR2 SASEGT. DNA for the CDR3: TGTGCCAGCAGTGAAGCGGAGGGGTCGAGTGAGCAGTTCTTC. Its translation: CASSEAEGSSEQFF.

This chain links TRBV5-1 with TRBJ2-5; D gene uncertain. This CDR3 is 14 amino acids long. Germline CDR1 SGHRS, CDR2 YFSETQ. The ends were cut back, 0 bases at V and 0 bases at J, with 6 bases in the middle. The CDR3 nucleotides are TGCGCCAGCAGCTTGGGGGCCAACCAAGAGACCCAGTACTTC. This codes for CASSLGANQETQYF.

The chain is built from TRBV19 and TRBJ1-1; TRBD1 is a possible D gene (6 bases). Trimming stripped 9 bases from V and 1 base from J, with 15 bases between. This CDR3 has 14 residues. Germline V gives CDR1 LNHDA, CDR2 SQIVND (reference sequence). This CDR3 reads CASALQGPNTEAFF. The DNA of the CDR3 is TGTGCCAGCGCCCTACAGGGTCCGAACACTGAAGCTTTCTTT. Complete variable domain (other parts from reference TRBV19 and TRBJ1-1): DGGITQSPKYLFRKEGQNVTLSCEQNLNHDAMYWYRQDPGQGLRLIYYSQIVNDFQKGDIAEGYSVSREKKESFPLTVTSAQKNPTAFYLCASALQGPNTEAFFGQGTRLTVV.

The chain carries TRBV18 and TRBJ1-1; D is unresolved. The germline CDR1 and CDR2 sequences are KGHSH and LQKENI. The V end was cut by 1 base, the J end by 0 bases, with 15 bases between. This CDR3 spans 17 amino acids. The CDR3: CASSPLAVTPMNTEAFF. The CDR3, as DNA: TGTGCCAGCTCACCACTTGCGGTAACACCGATGAACACTGAAGCTTTCTTT. The full variable domain, rest sourced from reference TRBV18 and TRBJ1-1, is NAGVMQNPRHLVRRRGQEARLRCSPMKGHSHVYWYRQLPEEGLKFMVYLQKENIIDESGMPKERFSAEFPKEGPSILRIQQVVRGDSAAYFCASSPLAVTPMNTEAFFGQGTRLTVV.